This is a list of T cell receptor beta chains from one sample in a study of CD8+ T cells in alopecia areata. Measured with immunoSEQ multiplex PCR; TCRdb has only the in-frame clones, and not every one. Among 270,000 or so clones, 55% to 70% were seen once, and the ten largest hold approximately 1.8%. The specimen comprised CD4+ T cells sorted from blood, sampled at week 24, from a patient treated with tofacitinib. These receptors were collected from a human donor with alopecia areata. CDR3s include the opening cysteine and the closing phenylalanine or tryptophan. D genes are given only for firm matches. Clone size is given for some rows only: seen once, a few or many times, or a class if the clone is expanded.

TRBJ1-6 | TRBV30 | . | . | TGTGCCTGGAGTGTAATGGGACCTTCACCCCTCCACTTT | CAWSVMGPSPLHF
TRBJ1-5 | TRBV30 | once | TRBD1 | TGTGCCTGGAGTTTGGGACAGGGAGGAGGCAATCAGCCCCAGCATTTT | CAWSLGQGGGNQPQHF
TRBJ2-4 | TRBV30 | . | . | TGTGCCTGGAGAGGAATTTGCGACCTCTTAGCCAAAAACATTCAGTACTTC | CAWRGICDLLAKNIQYF
TRBJ2-3 | TRBV15 | . | TRBD1 | TGTGCCACCAGCAGGGACAGGGGAAGGACAGATACGCAGTATTTT | CATSRDRGRTDTQYF
TRBJ1-2 | TRBV19 | few | . | TGTGCCAGTAGCCAACCAGGGGGCTACACCTTC | CASSQPGGYTF
TRBJ1-2 | TRBV29-1 | . | . | TGCAGCGTTGAACCTCTAAGGGAAATCCATGGCTACACCTTC | CSVEPLREIHGYTF
TRBJ1-2 | TRBV4-3 | . | . | TGCGCCAGCAGCCAAGACGCTGGACTCTATGGCTACACCTTC | CASSQDAGLYGYTF
TRBJ1-2 | TRBV7-9 | few | TRBD1 | TGTGCCAGCAGCTCGCCGGGACAGGGGGCCTATGGCTACACCTTC | CASSSPGQGAYGYTF
TRBJ1-2 | TRBV4-2 | . | TRBD1 | TGTGCCAGCAGCCCCCAATACAGGGGCGACTATGGCTACACCTTC | CASSPQYRGDYGYTF
TRBJ2-4 | TRBV28 | . | . | TGTGCCAGCAGTTTACCGTGGGGGGGCTCAAACATTCAGTACTTC | CASSLPWGGSNIQYF
TRBJ1-1 | TRBV6-6 | few | . | TGTGCCAGTACGACTGGTATCGCGACTGAAGCTTTCTTT | CASTTGIATEAFF
TRBJ2-4 | TRBV7-9 | . | TRBD2 | TGTGCCAGCAGCTTAGGGACTAGCGTAAACATTCAGTACTTC | CASSLGTSVNIQYF
TRBJ2-1 | TRBV9 | . | . | TGTGCCAGCAGCGTAGCTACGTCCCCATCGGGGTACAATGAGCAGTTCTTC | CASSVATSPSGYNEQFF
TRBJ1-2 | TRBV4-1 | . | TRBD1 | TGCGCCAGCAGCCCGGGGACAGGGGGCAGGGGCTATGGCTACACCTTC | CASSPGTGGRGYGYTF
TRBJ2-1 | TRBV7-2 | . | TRBD2 | TGTGCCAGCAGCGCCAGGGGACTAGCGGTACTGGGTGAGCAGTTCTTC | CASSARGLAVLGEQFF
TRBJ1-5 | TRBV4-1 | . | . | TGCGCCAGCAGCCAAGAAGGAGGGGCCGGTGGCAATCAGCCCCAGCATTTT | CASSQEGGAGGNQPQHF
TRBJ2-2 | TRBV5-1 | . | . | TGCGCCAGCAGCTTGGGGGCAGGGAAGAACACCGGGGAGCTGTTTTTT | CASSLGAGKNTGELFF